This T cell receptor beta chain was observed in a study of blood T cell repertoires in COVID-19. Study as a whole: COVID-19 samples collected from the United States, Italy and Spain covered acute and convalescent phases. PBMCs, B-cell-depleted T cells, or T cells were the source of the cDNA or gDNA that made up the material.

The assay was immunoSEQ multiplex PCR, and TCRdb's table has in-frame clones only and misses some. The table has about 150,000 clones, under 95% seen once; the top ten hold over 0.45%. With 6 bases removed from V and 8 bases from J, the gap between germline ends came to 17 bases. The germline V gene encodes CDR1 MDHEN and CDR2 SYDVKM. The CDR3 is 15 residues long. There are a few counts of this clone. What was sequenced was peripheral blood. The sequence derives from a man in his forties or fifties with acute or convalescent COVID-19. This chain links TRBV28 with TRBJ1-6; perhaps TRBD1 as D (5 bases). The CDR3 is CASRTGLSWDSPLHF. The CDR3 coding sequence is TGTGCCAGCAGGACGGGACTCTCCTGGGATTCACCCCTCCACTTT. The full variable domain, rest sourced from reference TRBV28 and TRBJ1-6, is DVKVTQSSRYLVKRTGEKVFLECVQDMDHENMFWYRQDPGLGLRLIYFSYDVKMKEKGDIPEGYSVSREKKERFSLILESASTNQTSMYLCASRTGLSWDSPLHFGNGTRLTVT.